This T cell receptor beta chain is drawn from a study of T cell repertoires in cytomegalovirus infection. As for the study in general: An indication of both CMV infection and matching HLA type came from public TCR beta signatures.

The CDR3 runs to 14 residues. CDR1 MDHEN and CDR2 SYDVKM come from the germline V gene. Germline trimming cut 3 bases from V and 6 bases from J; bases unmatched to any gene: 7. This clonotype has at least ten counts. TCRdb analysed the reads with MiXCR anew, one entry per CDR3 protein. Here the sample spans hundreds of thousands of distinct CDR3 sequences, 20% to 25% being singletons. Sequencing was carried out using CD8+ T cells from PBMCs. The chain recombines TRBV28 with TRBJ1-1; the match to TRBD1 covers 7 bases. This TCR was sampled from a human donor in good health (CMV status not recorded). Some clones in this sample may be carry-over from other donors' samples. The CDR3 here is CASSFDRVGPEAFF. The CDR3 region has the DNA TGTGCCAGCAGTTTTGACAGGGTAGGGCCTGAAGCTTTCTTT. The variable domain in full, with the rest retrieved from reference TRBV28 and TRBJ1-1, is DVKVTQSSRYLVKRTGEKVFLECVQDMDHENMFWYRQDPGLGLRLIYFSYDVKMKEKGDIPEGYSVSREKKERFSLILESASTNQTSMYLCASSFDRVGPEAFFGQGTRLTVV.